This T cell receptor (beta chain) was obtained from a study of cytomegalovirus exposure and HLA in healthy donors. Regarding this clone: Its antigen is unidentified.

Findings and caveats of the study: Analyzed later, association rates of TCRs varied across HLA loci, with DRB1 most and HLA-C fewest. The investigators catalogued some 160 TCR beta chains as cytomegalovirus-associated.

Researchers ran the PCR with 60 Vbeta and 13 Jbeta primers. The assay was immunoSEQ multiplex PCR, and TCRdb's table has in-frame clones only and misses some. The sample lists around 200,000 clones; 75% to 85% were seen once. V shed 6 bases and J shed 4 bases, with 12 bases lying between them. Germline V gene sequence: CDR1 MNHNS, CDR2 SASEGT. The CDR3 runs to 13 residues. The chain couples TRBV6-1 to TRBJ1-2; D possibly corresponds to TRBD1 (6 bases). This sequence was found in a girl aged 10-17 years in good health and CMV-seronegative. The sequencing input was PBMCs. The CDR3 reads CASRYRAPYGYTF. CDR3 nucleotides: TGTGCCAGCAGGTACAGGGCCCCCTATGGCTACACCTTC.